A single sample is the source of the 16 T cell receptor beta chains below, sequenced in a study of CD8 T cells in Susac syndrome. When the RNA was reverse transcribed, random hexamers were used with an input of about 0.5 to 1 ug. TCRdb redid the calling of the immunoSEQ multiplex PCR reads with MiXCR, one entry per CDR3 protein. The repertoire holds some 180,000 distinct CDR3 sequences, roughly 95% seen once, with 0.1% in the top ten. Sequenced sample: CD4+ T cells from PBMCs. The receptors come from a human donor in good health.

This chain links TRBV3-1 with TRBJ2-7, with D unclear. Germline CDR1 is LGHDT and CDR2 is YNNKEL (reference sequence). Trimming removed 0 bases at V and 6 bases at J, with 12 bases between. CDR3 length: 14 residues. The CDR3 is CASSQDSLGSEQYF. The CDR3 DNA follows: TGTGCCAGCAGCCAAGATTCCCTGGGTAGCGAGCAGTACTTC.

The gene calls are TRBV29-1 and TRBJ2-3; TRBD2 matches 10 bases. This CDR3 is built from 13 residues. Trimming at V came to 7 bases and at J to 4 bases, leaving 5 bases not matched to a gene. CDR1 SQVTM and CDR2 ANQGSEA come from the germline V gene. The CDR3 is CSASGRGADTQYF. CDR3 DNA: TGCAGCGCTAGCGGGAGAGGGGCAGATACGCAGTATTTT.

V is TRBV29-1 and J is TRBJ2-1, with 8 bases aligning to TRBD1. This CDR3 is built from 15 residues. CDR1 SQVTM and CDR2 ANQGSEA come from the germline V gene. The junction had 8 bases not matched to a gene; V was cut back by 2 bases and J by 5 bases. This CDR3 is CSVEKPPTGDNEQFF. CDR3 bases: TGCAGCGTTGAAAAACCCCCGACAGGGGACAATGAGCAGTTCTTC.

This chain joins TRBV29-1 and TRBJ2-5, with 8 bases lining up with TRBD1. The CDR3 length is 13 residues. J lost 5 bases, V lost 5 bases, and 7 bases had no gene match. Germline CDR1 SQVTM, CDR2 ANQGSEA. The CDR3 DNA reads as TGCAGCGTTCGTGGGACAGGAGGCGAGACCCAGTACTTC. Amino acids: CSVRGTGGETQYF.

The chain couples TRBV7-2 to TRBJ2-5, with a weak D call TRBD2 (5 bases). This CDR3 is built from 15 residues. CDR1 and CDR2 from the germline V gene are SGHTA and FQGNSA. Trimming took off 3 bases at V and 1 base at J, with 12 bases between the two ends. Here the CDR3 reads CASSLGEMTQETQYF. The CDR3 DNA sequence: TGTGCCAGCAGCTTGGGAGAGATGACCCAAGAGACCCAGTACTTC.

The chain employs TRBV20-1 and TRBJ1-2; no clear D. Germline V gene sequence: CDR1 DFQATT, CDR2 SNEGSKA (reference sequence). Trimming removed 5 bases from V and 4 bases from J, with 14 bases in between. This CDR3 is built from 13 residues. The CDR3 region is CSAPPPEGYGYTF. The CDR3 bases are TGCAGTGCTCCCCCCCCTGAGGGCTATGGCTACACCTTC.

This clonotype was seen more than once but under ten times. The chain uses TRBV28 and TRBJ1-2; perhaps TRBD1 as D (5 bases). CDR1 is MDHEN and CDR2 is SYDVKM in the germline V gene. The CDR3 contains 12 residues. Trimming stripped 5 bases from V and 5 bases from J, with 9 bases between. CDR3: CASSLSGYGYTF. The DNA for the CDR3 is TGTGCCAGCAGTCTATCAGGGTATGGCTACACCTTC.

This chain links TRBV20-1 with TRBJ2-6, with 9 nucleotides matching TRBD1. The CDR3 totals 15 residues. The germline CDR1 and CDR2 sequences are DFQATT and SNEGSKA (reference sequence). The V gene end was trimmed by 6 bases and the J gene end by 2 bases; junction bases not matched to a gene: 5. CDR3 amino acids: CSARTGDAGANVLTF. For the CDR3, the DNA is TGCAGTGCCCGGACAGGGGACGCTGGGGCCAACGTCCTGACTTTC.

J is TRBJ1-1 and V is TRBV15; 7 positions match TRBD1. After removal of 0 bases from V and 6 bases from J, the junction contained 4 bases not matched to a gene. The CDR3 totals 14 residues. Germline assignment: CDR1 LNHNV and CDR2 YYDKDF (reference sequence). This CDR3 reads CATSRDPQGAEAFF. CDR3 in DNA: TGTGCCACCAGCAGAGATCCCCAGGGGGCTGAAGCTTTCTTT.

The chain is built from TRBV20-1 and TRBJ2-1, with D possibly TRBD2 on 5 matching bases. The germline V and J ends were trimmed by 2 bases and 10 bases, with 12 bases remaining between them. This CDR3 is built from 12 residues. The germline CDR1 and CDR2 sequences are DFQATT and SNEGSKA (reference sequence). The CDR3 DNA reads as TGCAGTGCTAGATTCGTGTCGGGAGAGCAGTTCTTC. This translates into CSARFVSGEQFF.

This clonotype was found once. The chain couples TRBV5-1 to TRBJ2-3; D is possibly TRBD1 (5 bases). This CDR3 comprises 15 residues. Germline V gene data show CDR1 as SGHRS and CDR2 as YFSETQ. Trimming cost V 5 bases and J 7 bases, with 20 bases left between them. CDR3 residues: CASRTTGSHANTQYF. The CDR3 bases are TGCGCCAGCAGAACCACAGGTTCCCATGCAAATACGCAGTATTTT.

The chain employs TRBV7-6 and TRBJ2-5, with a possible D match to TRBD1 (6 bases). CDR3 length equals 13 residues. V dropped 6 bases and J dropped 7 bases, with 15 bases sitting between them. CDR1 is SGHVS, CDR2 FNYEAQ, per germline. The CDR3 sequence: CASSPDSSVTQYF. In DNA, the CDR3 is TGTGCCAGCAGTCCGGACAGTTCAGTGACCCAGTACTTC.

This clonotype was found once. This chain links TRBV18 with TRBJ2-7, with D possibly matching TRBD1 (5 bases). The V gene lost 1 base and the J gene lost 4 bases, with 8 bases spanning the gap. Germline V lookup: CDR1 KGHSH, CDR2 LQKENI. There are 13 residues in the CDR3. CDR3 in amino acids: CASSPRQGYEQYF. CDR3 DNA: TGTGCCAGCTCACCACGGCAGGGTTACGAGCAGTACTTC.

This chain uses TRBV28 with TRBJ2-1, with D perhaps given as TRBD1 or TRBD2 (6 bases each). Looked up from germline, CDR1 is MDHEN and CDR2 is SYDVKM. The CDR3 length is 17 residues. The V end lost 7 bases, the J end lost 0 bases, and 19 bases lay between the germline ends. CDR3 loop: CASTSAGHASSYNEQFF. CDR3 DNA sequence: TGTGCCAGCACCTCTGCGGGACACGCTAGCTCCTACAATGAGCAGTTCTTC.

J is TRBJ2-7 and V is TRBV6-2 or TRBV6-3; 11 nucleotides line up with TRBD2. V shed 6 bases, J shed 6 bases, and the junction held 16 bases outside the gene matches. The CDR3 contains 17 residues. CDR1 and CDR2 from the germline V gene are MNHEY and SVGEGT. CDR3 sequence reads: CASSLLWSLAGGGEQYF. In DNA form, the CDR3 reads TGTGCCAGCAGCCTCCTTTGGTCCCTAGCGGGAGGTGGCGAGCAGTACTTC.

CDR3 bases: TGTGCCAGCAGCCCAGACATCCGCTCCGGGGAGCTGTTTTTT. It translates to CASSPDIRSGELFF. V gene TRBV3-1 combines with J gene TRBJ2-2; D is unclear. This CDR3 comprises 14 residues. V lost 4 bases to trimming and J lost 6 bases, with 12 bases between them. Germline V gene lookup returns CDR1 LGHDT and CDR2 YNNKEL (reference sequence).